Sequencing of this TCR beta chain was carried out in a study of blood T cell repertoires in COVID-19. This clone was found once. Generated by immunoSEQ multiplex PCR, the TCRdb table keeps only in-frame clones and is missing some. This table holds approximately 49,000 clones, approximately 81% found once. This CDR3 has 14 amino acids. Germline CDR1 reads MNHEY; CDR2 reads SMNVEV (reference sequence). V was clipped by 8 bases and J by 6 bases, with 19 bases between them. The sequenced sample consisted of peripheral blood. This receptor was obtained from a woman of 80 years or more with COVID-19, enrolled during active disease. The chain links TRBV27 to TRBJ1-1; TRBD1 might be the D (6 bases). The CDR3 sequence is CASRVWSGGSEAFF. The CDR3 DNA sequence: TGTGCCAGCCGTGTCTGGTCGGGGGGCTCTGAAGCTTTCTTT.